This T cell receptor (beta chain) came from a study of blood T cell repertoires in COVID-19 (dated by TCRdb to the early 2020s). The study in broad terms: Collaborator samples came from the United States, Italy and Spain and covered acute and convalescent phases of COVID-19. Samples were obtained from the ongoing ImmuneRACE study (first 160 participants) and from roughly 1,300 subjects provided by 6 global collaborators. Sample metadata almost always included a de-identified subject ID, COVID-19 status, age in years and sex. The material from the prospective study consisted of cDNA or gDNA derived from T cells, B-cell-depleted T cells, or PBMCs. Where available, HLA class I and class II types were obtained from metadata supplied by the sample provider rather than from assay-based typing. The repertoires were made available in a free public database intended to serve as a resource for research on the immune response to SARS-CoV-2. Subjects who had been exposed to COVID-19, were actively infected with it, or had recovered from it provided the deeply sampled blood TCRbeta repertoires that made up the dataset.

The immunoSEQ Assay, a bias-controlled multiplex PCR, was used to amplify TCRbeta CDR3 regions from genomic DNA. Per the authors' processing: Nucleated cell counts per sample were estimated from amplification of reference gene primers within the assay. Sequence reads were collapsed and filtered to measure the absolute abundance of every unique TCRbeta CDR3 rearrangement. Productive Simpson clonality was computed per sample as the square root of Simpson's diversity index over productive rearrangements. TCRdb's version of the immuneACCESS table is confined to in-frame rearrangements and falls short of the full clone set. An unresolved V gene accounts for under half of the shortfall where checked; the remainder is of unknown origin. The V and J calls and clone size were taken over from that table, and D and trimming were inferred from the DNA. The sample table lists about 180,000 clones, 82% of them with a count of one. Jointly, the top ten make up about 8.4% of the sample.

About this clone: Its recognized antigen is unknown. Base qualities were left out, and no much larger clone turns up one base away.

From the cysteine through the phenylalanine, the CDR3 covers 13 amino acids. The only DNA kept is the CDR3, 39 bases in frame from the first base. Compared with germline, V lacks 8 bases and J lacks 4 bases; bases without a gene match: 4. CDR1 and CDR2 are drawn from the germline V gene: MNHEY, SVGAGI. The collaborating institutions used their own protocols to collect whole blood in K2EDTA tubes. For TCRbeta analysis, collaborators shipped samples as frozen whole blood, isolated PBMCs, or DNA extracted from either of those sample types. General findings and caveats noted by the study authors: The quantity of clinical and demographic metadata differed by source and by participant and was supplied without curation.

This chain joins TRBV6-5 to TRBJ2-3; 9 junctional bases match TRBD2. This clonotype was sampled from a woman in her seventies with acute or convalescent COVID-19. The sequencing sample was made of peripheral blood. The nucleotides read TGTGCCAGCGGAGCGGGAGGTCCAGATACGCAGTATTTT. Translated, it reads CASGAGGPDTQYF.